This T cell receptor (beta chain) was sequenced during a study of T-cell reconstitution after alpha-beta-depleted transplantation in children. Notes on the study in general: About two months after transplant, alpha-beta T cells reportedly came from several hundred expanded graft clones. After transplant, high TCRbeta diversity at day 60 in some patients arose from surviving recipient T cells and thymic progenitors. A year had passed since transplant, and T-cell counts and diversity by then came mostly from newly produced T cells.

Using unique molecular identifiers, the investigators prepared the TCRbeta library. In TCRdb, the PCR reads were re-called with MiXCR into one record per CDR3 protein. The sample includes 90,000 to 120,000 distinct CDR3 sequences, approximately 6.9% of them seen just once. The CDR3 is made up of 15 amino acids. The trim removed 7 bases at V and 9 bases at J, leaving 13 bases unmatched. Germline CDR1 reads MDHEN; CDR2 reads SYDVKM. In this sample, this clonotype turned up many times. Its specificity is not known. Sequencing was performed on PBMCs, mostly from graft donor cells, taken 360 days after TCRalphabeta/CD19-depleted stem cell transplant. The V call is TRBV28, the J call TRBJ2-1, with TRBD1 matching over 9 bases. The clonotype was recovered from a male patient aged 2-15 years who had a stem cell transplant for acute lymphoblastic leukemia, so the T cells may come from the graft donor. CDR3 DNA: TGTGCCAGCACCCCCTCGGGACAGGGAAACGGTGAGCAGTTCTTC. Its protein product is CASTPSGQGNGEQFF.